This TCR beta chain was documented in a study of T cells in localized non-small cell lung cancer. Points from the study as a whole: Compared with tumor, uninvolved adjacent lung displayed greater T cell clonality, ranking highest overall.

Worth noting for this clone: No antigen is known for it.

Profiling relied on immunoSEQ multiplex PCR, and the TCRdb table lists in-frame clones only, not all of them. The sample carries fewer than 40,000 clones, around 90% recorded once. The CDR3 has 14 residues. Germline lookup yields CDR1 MNHNS and CDR2 SASEGT. With V trimmed by 8 bases and J by 2 bases, 6 bases remained unmatched. The rearrangement links TRBV6-1 to TRBJ2-5; TRBD1 matches 9 bases. The receptor was derived from a female donor over 55 with stage I lung adenocarcinoma. Sample: peripheral blood, taken before any cancer treatment. CDR3 sequence: CASVPGTGQETQYF. CDR3 DNA: TGTGCCAGCGTCCCCGGGACAGGGCAAGAGACCCAGTACTTC.